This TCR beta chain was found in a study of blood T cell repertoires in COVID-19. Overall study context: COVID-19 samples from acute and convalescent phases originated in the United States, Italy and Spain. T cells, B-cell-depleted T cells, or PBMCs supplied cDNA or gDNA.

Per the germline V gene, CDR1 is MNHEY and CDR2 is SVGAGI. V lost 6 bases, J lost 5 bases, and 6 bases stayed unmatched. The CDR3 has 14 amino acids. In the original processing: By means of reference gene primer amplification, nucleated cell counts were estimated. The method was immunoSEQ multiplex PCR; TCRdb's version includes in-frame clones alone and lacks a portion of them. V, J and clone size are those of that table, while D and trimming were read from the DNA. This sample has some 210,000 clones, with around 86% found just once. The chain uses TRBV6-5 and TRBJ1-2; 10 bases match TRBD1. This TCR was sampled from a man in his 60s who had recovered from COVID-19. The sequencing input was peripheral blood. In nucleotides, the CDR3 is TGTGCCAGCAGCCGGGACAGGGGAAAGTATGGCTACACCTTC. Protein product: CASSRDRGKYGYTF.